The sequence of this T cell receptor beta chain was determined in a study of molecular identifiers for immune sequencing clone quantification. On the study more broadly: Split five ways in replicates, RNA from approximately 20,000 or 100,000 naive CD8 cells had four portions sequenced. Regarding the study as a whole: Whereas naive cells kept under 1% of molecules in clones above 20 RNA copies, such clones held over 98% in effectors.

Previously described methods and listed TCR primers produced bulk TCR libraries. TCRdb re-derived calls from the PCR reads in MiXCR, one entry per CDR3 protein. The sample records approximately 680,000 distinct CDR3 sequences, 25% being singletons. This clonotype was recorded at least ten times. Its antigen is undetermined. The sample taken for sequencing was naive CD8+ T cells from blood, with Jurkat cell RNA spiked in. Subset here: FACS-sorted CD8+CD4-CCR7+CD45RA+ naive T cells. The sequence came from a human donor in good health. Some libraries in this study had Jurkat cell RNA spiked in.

Here the CDR3 DNA reads TGCAGTGCTAGACCGCCTAGCGGGAGGGCATACGAGCAGTACTTC. It codes for CSARPPSGRAYEQYF. V is TRBV20-1 and J is TRBJ2-7; 12 bases fit TRBD2. Germline values: CDR1 DFQATT, CDR2 SNEGSKA (reference sequence). Trimming cost V 2 bases and J 4 bases; bases outside gene matches: 6. The CDR3 spans 15 residues.